These T cell receptor beta chains were read from a single sample in a study of blood T cell repertoires in COVID-19. This table comes from immunoSEQ multiplex PCR, and its TCRdb copy is limited to in-frame clones, with some not included. Here the sample spans hundreds of thousands of clones, about nine tenths being singletons. Sequencing was done on a sample of peripheral blood. Receptor source: a woman aged 50 to 65 who had recovered from COVID-19. CDR3s include the opening cysteine and the closing phenylalanine or tryptophan. The D gene is left open where the match is weak. Clone size is stated in some rows and not others, as once, few, many or a class when expanded.

CDR3 length	D gene	clone size	V gene	J gene	CDR3 protein	CDR3 DNA
16	TRBD1	NA	TRBV7-9	TRBJ2-7	CASSLFLGQGYHEQYF	TGTGCCAGCAGCTTATTCCTGGGACAGGGGTACCACGAGCAGTACTTC
15	NA	NA	TRBV6-9	TRBJ1-2	CASSSNGVATDGYTF	TGTGCCAGCAGTTCAAACGGGGTGGCAACGGATGGCTACACCTTC
14	TRBD1	few	TRBV6-5	TRBJ1-1	CASRGTGVGTEAFF	TGTGCCAGCAGGGGGACAGGCGTAGGCACTGAAGCTTTCTTT
12	NA	NA	TRBV18	TRBJ1-1	CASSTANTEAFF	TGTGCCAGCTCAACAGCAAACACTGAAGCTTTCTTT
14	TRBD1	NA	TRBV7-3	TRBJ1-1	CASSLGTGVAEAFF	TGTGCCAGCAGCTTAGGCACAGGGGTGGCTGAAGCTTTCTTT
16	NA	NA	TRBV7-3	TRBJ2-3	CASSILGGGGTDTQYF	TGTGCCAGCAGCATTCTAGGGGGGGGTGGCACAGATACGCAGTATTTT
15	TRBD2	once	TRBV7-9	TRBJ2-5	CASSFLAGATETQYF	TGTGCCAGCAGCTTCCTAGCGGGAGCCACTGAGACCCAGTACTTC
14	TRBD1	NA	TRBV7-9	TRBJ1-2	CASSLGQGTGGYTF	TGTGCCAGCAGCTTAGGACAGGGAACCGGTGGCTACACCTTC
18	TRBD2	once	TRBV2	TRBJ2-1	CASSAGLAGGGSYNEQFF	TGTGCCAGCAGTGCGGGACTAGCGGGAGGTGGCTCCTACAATGAGCAGTTCTTC
16	TRBD2	NA	TRBV18	TRBJ2-3	CASSKRGGLGTDTQYF	TGTGCCAGCTCAAAGCGGGGGGGCCTAGGAACAGATACGCAGTATTTT
15	TRBD1	NA	TRBV15	TRBJ2-7	CATSTDRGVSNEQYF	TGTGCCACCAGCACGGACAGGGGAGTCTCCAACGAGCAGTACTTC